This T cell receptor (beta chain) was sequenced during a study of blood T cell repertoires in COVID-19. The overall study: PBMCs, B-cell-depleted T cells, or T cells provided the cDNA or gDNA that made up the material.

The authors' processing: Using reference gene primer amplification, nucleated cell counts were estimated. Produced via immunoSEQ multiplex PCR; TCRdb's table is partial and in-frame only. V and J calls and clone size come straight from that table; D and trimming were deduced from the DNA. This table has about 310,000 clones, almost 90% appearing once. Enrollment of patients from Seattle took place during active infection, with longitudinal follow-up. Germline CDR1 and CDR2: KGHSH and LQKENI. V was pared by 2 bases and J by 4 bases, with 8 bases between. The CDR3 sequence is 13 residues long. This chain links TRBV18 with TRBJ1-2, with D hard to call. Source material: peripheral blood. This TCR derives from a woman aged 30 to 39 with COVID-19, enrolled during active disease. CDR3 loop: CASSPSGGYGYTF. CDR3 DNA sequence: TGTGCCAGCTCACCATCGGGTGGCTATGGCTACACCTTC.